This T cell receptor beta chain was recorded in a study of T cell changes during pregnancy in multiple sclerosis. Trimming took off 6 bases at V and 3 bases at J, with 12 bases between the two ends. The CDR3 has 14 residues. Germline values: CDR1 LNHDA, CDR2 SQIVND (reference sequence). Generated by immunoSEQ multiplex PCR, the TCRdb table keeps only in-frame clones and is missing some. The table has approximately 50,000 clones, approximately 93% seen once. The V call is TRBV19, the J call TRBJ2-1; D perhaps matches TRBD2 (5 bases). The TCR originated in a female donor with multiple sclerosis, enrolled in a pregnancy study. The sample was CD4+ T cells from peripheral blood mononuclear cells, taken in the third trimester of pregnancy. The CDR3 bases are TGTGCCAGTAGGAGGGAGTCGGTCTACAATGAGCAGTTCTTC. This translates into CASRRESVYNEQFF. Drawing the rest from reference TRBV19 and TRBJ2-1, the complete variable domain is DGGITQSPKYLFRKEGQNVTLSCEQNLNHDAMYWYRQDPGQGLRLIYYSQIVNDFQKGDIAEGYSVSREKKESFPLTVTSAQKNPTAFYLCASRRESVYNEQFFGPGTRLTVL.